This T cell receptor (beta chain) was sequenced in a study of identifying expanded T cells in peripheral blood. On this clone itself: What it recognizes is unknown.

Healthy donors had no documented immune events, such as infections, while sampled. Produced via immunoSEQ multiplex PCR; TCRdb's table is partial and in-frame only. The sample consists of 51,000 or so clones, roughly 82% of them appearing once. CDR3 size: 13 residues. Germline assignment: CDR1 MNHEY and CDR2 SVGAGI. The junction had 4 bases not matched to a gene; V was cut back by 5 bases and J by 5 bases. Notes on the study in general: Approximately two-week clone count variance significantly increased as total template count grew. Technical replicates showed roughly 1.2 changed clones; approximately 2 weeks approximately 15; four weeks 19.

The sequence was collected from a person between 18 and 75 years old in good health. The sequenced sample was blood. The rearrangement joins TRBV6-5 to TRBJ2-5; 8 positions match TRBD1. The CDR3, as DNA: TGTGCCAGCAGTCACAGGGGGAAGGAGACCCAGTACTTC. It is translated as CASSHRGKETQYF.